This TCR beta chain was identified in a study of cytomegalovirus exposure and HLA in healthy donors. This clone was seen once. PCR primers comprised 60 Vbeta and 13 Jbeta primers. The data were produced by immunoSEQ multiplex PCR, yet TCRdb's version contains in-frame clones alone and is incomplete. The data hold some 90,000 clones, with 65% to 75% observed a single time. The material sequenced was PBMCs. This clonotype was obtained from a woman aged 70-85 years in good health and CMV-seropositive.

The CDR3 sequence: CASSLTGDYQPQHF. Here the CDR3 DNA reads TGTGCCAGCAGCTTAACAGGGGACTATCAGCCCCAGCATTTT. V is TRBV11-2 and J is TRBJ1-5; 7 bases are shared with TRBD1. This CDR3 region has 14 residues. Per the germline V gene, CDR1 is SGHAT and CDR2 is FQNNGV. The V and J ends lost 2 bases and 5 bases, in that order; junction bases with no gene match: 3. Using reference TRBV11-2 and TRBJ1-5 for the parts outside the CDR3, the full variable domain is EAGVAQSPRYKIIEKRQSVAFWCNPISGHATLYWYQQILGQGPKLLIQFQNNGVVDDSQLPKDRFSAERLKGVDSTLKIQPAKLEDSAVYLCASSLTGDYQPQHFGDGTRLSIL.